The next 9 T cell receptor beta chains were all read from a single sample in a study of T cells in localized non-small cell lung cancer. Clones were read by immunoSEQ multiplex PCR, and TCRdb kept only the in-frame ones, dropping some. The repertoire holds approximately 11,000 clones, with around nine tenths as singletons. The sample in question was peripheral blood, obtained before any cancer treatment. Source of these receptors: a male donor at least 60 years old with stage III lung adenocarcinoma.

The chain links TRBV6-1 to TRBJ1-1; no clear D gene. V was pared by 7 bases and J by 1 base, with 10 bases between. The CDR3 loop spans 13 amino acids. Germline lookup yields CDR1 MNHNS and CDR2 SASEGT. In DNA form, the CDR3 reads TGTGCCAGCACTGTGGCAGGGAACACTGAAGCTTTCTTT. Residues: CASTVAGNTEAFF.

This chain connects TRBV18 to TRBJ1-3; the D gene is possibly TRBD1 (5 bases). Trimming cost V 0 bases and J 1 base, with 13 bases left between them. This CDR3 contains 17 residues. CDR1 is KGHSH and CDR2 is LQKENI in the germline V gene. CDR3 amino acids: CASSPPGQPGSGNTIYF. CDR3 in DNA: TGTGCCAGCTCACCACCGGGGCAACCAGGGTCTGGAAACACCATATATTTT.

The chain has TRBV29-1 and TRBJ2-3; 11 nucleotides match TRBD2. The CDR3 is 13 amino acids. The trim removed 4 bases at V and 5 bases at J, leaving 2 bases unmatched. Germline CDR1 and CDR2: SQVTM and ANQGSEA. DNA of the CDR3: TGCAGCGTTGTCGGACTAGCGGGAGATACGCAGTATTTT. Residues: CSVVGLAGDTQYF.

The CDR3 nucleotides read TGTGCCACCGGACTAGCGGGAACGTATGATGAGCAGTTCTTC. Translation: CATGLAGTYDEQFF. This rearrangement joins TRBV10-3 to TRBJ2-1, with 12 bases aligning to TRBD2. The CDR3 runs to 14 residues. Germline loops: CDR1 ENHRY, CDR2 SYGVKD. V shed 10 bases, J shed 8 bases, and the junction held 9 bases outside the gene matches.

This clone was seen only a few times. The chain carries TRBV5-1 and TRBJ2-7; D possibly corresponds to TRBD2 (6 bases). V shed 0 bases and J shed 6 bases, with 13 bases lying between them. From germline, CDR1 is SGHRS and CDR2 YFSETQ. The CDR3 loop spans 14 amino acids. CDR3: CASSLGAAGFEQYF. The CDR3 DNA reads TGCGCCAGCAGCTTGGGCGCTGCGGGGTTCGAGCAGTACTTC.

The V call is TRBV9, the J call TRBJ2-3, with 7 bases that match TRBD2. CDR3 length equals 16 residues. The V segment lost 4 bases and the J segment 0 bases; nucleotides outside the gene matches: 8. Germline loops: CDR1 SGDLS, CDR2 YYNGEE. CDR3: CASSPYTSESTDTQYF. The CDR3 DNA reads TGTGCCAGCAGCCCCTACACTAGCGAGAGCACAGATACGCAGTATTTT.

The chain uses TRBV28 and TRBJ2-7; D might be TRBD1 (6 bases). The germline gives CDR1 MDHEN, CDR2 SYDVKM. V was clipped by 8 bases and J by 3 bases, with 17 bases between them. The CDR3 covers 14 residues. The CDR3 nucleotides read TGTGCCAGCCGTGCGCGGACAGCCATCTACGAGCAGTACTTC. Translated: CASRARTAIYEQYF.

This rearrangement joins TRBV4-2 to TRBJ2-3; 8 bases line up with TRBD2. CDR1 LGHNA and CDR2 YNFKEQ come from the germline V gene. V dropped 9 bases and J dropped 3; count of bases not matched to a gene: 5. The CDR3 has 13 residues. The CDR3 bases are TGTGCCAGTTCCGGGACTAGTACAGATACGCAGTATTTT. Translating it yields CASSGTSTDTQYF.

The chain is built from TRBV7-3 and TRBJ2-7; 8 bases agree with TRBD1. The V and J ends lost 5 bases and 3 bases, in that order; junction bases with no gene match: 6. The CDR3 is made up of 14 amino acids. CDR1 SGHTA and CDR2 FQGTGA come from the germline V gene. The CDR3 is CASSLGQGRYEQYF. The CDR3 DNA reads TGTGCCAGCAGCCTCGGACAGGGTCGCTACGAGCAGTACTTC.